This T cell receptor beta chain was obtained from a study of cytomegalovirus exposure and HLA in healthy donors. The study ran its PCR with 60 Vbeta and 13 Jbeta primers. As handled by the study authors: About 11 million of some 80 million unique TCR beta chains were shared, per a later count. Repertoires were generated with immunoSEQ multiplex PCR, while TCRdb's copy carries only in-frame clones and drops some. V and J calls and clone size are copied from that table; D and trimming were computed from the DNA. The table records some 180,000 clones, around 80% of them present only once. On this clone itself: Its antigen remains unidentified.

Germline V CDR1 and CDR2: SEHNR, FQNEAQ (reference sequence). The CDR3 totals 13 residues. Trimming at V came to 2 bases and at J to 6 bases, leaving 3 bases not matched to a gene. Overall study findings and caveats: According to the study, some 160 TCR beta chains were cytomegalovirus-associated. Later on, an analysis tied 15,000 or so TCR beta sequences to HLA alleles at 0.05 false discovery rate.

This receptor was taken from a woman aged 55-75 years in good health and CMV-seropositive. The chain has TRBV7-9 and TRBJ2-7; 8 bases agree with TRBD1. The sequencing sample was made of PBMCs. In DNA form, the CDR3 reads TGTGCCAGCAGCTTAACGACAGGGGCCGAGCAGTACTTC. Protein sequence: CASSLTTGAEQYF.